Following are 28 T cell receptor beta chains from one sample sequenced in a study of graft-versus-host responses after intestinal transplantation. Graft specimens yielded both intraepithelial and lamina propria lymphocytes. The assay was immunoSEQ multiplex PCR, and TCRdb's table has in-frame clones only and misses some. This table has several thousand clones, around 63% appearing once. The specimen comprised ileum tissue, sampled about 240 days after intestinal transplantation. These receptors were collected from a human patient who received an intestinal transplant, so some T cells may come from the graft donor.

Concerning this clone itself: Other DNA sequences in this sample translate to the same CDR3. The DNA of the CDR3 is TGTGCCAGCAGAGTCTCCTACAATGAGCAGTTCTTC. The encoded protein is CASRVSYNEQFF. The chain recombines TRBV6-1 with TRBJ2-1; D unresolved. Germline lookup yields CDR1 MNHNS and CDR2 SASEGT. This CDR3 contains 12 residues. The V and J ends lost 6 bases and 0 bases respectively, with 3 bases between them.

This rearrangement joins TRBV19 to TRBJ1-1; TRBD1 is a possible D gene (5 bases). The CDR3 spans 19 residues. Germline V CDR1 and CDR2: LNHDA, SQIVND (reference sequence). Deletions cut 2 bases from V and 0 bases from J, with 22 bases between. In DNA form, the CDR3 reads TGTGCCAGTAGTATAATCTCCCGGGCCCTCCAGGACATGAACACTGAAGCTTTCTTT. Its translation is CASSIISRALQDMNTEAFF.

CDR3 DNA: TGTGCCAGCAGCACCGGACTAGCGGGGGGGCCAGAGACCCAGTACTTC. It is translated as CASSTGLAGGPETQYF. The rearrangement joins TRBV5-4 to TRBJ2-5; 15 bases fit TRBD2. The V gene's germline CDR1 is SGHNT and CDR2 YYREEE (reference sequence). V shed 4 bases, J shed 4 bases, and the junction held 5 bases outside the gene matches. The CDR3 runs to 16 residues.

The V gene is TRBV6-5, the J gene TRBJ1-6; D remains unclear. The CDR3 consists of 16 residues. Germline-derived CDR1 and CDR2 are MNHEY and SVGAGI. The V end lost 4 bases, the J end lost 10 bases, and 20 bases lay between the germline ends. The CDR3 protein is CASSSLVDLLGSPLHF. CDR3 in DNA: TGTGCCAGCAGTTCTCTCGTGGACTTGCTAGGCTCACCCCTCCACTTT.

The gene calls are TRBV11-2 and TRBJ2-2; no definite D call. Germline loops: CDR1 SGHAT, CDR2 FQNNGV. V lost 5 bases and J lost 3, with 10 bases in between. The CDR3 has 14 amino acids. DNA for the CDR3: TGTGCCAGCAGCCTAATTCCGGACACCGGGGAGCTGTTTTTT. It translates to CASSLIPDTGELFF.

CDR3 nucleotides: TGTGCCAGCAGTGCACGTGAGCGGGGGGTCCACTCCTACGAGCAGTACGTC. This codes for CASSARERGVHSYEQYV. V gene TRBV28 combines with J gene TRBJ2-7; TRBD2 aligns across 9 bases. CDR1 and CDR2 from the germline V gene are MDHEN and SYDVKM. With V trimmed by 5 bases and J by 0 bases, 11 bases remained unmatched. The CDR3 consists of 17 residues.

J is TRBJ2-1 and V is TRBV5-5; 7 nucleotides agree with TRBD2. V lost 5 bases to trimming and J lost 1 base; unmatched junction nucleotides: 6. The CDR3 extends over 15 amino acids. In germline, CDR1 is SGHKS, CDR2 YYEKEE (reference sequence). CDR3 DNA sequence: TGTGCCAGCAGGCCGGGACTACCGTCCTACAATGAGCAGTTCTTC. It codes for CASRPGLPSYNEQFF.

The CDR3 sequence is CASSQEGPDLHNEKLFF. The CDR3 bases are TGTGCCAGCAGCCAAGAGGGGCCGGATTTACATAATGAAAAACTGTTTTTT. The chain employs TRBV4-2 and TRBJ1-4; D might be TRBD1 (5 bases). The CDR3 is made up of 17 amino acids. Germline V gene lookup returns CDR1 LGHNA and CDR2 YNFKEQ. Trimming stripped 0 bases from V and 4 bases from J, with 15 bases between.

For this clone: Sequence at one end of the junction differs from germline and may be a read error. The chain employs TRBV19 and TRBJ2-2; perhaps TRBD2 as D (6 bases). Per the germline V gene, CDR1 is LNHDA and CDR2 is SQIVND (reference sequence). The CDR3 runs to 14 residues. The CDR3 region has the DNA TGTGCCACTACGGGACTCTTCAACACCGGGGAGCCGTTTTTT. Its protein product is CATTGLFNTGEPFF.

The rearrangement uses TRBV4-1 and TRBJ1-2; D gene unclear. V was pared by 0 bases and J by 0 bases, with 11 bases between. The CDR3 is made up of 16 amino acids. CDR1 MGHRA and CDR2 YSYEKL come from the germline V gene. In nucleotides, the CDR3 is TGCGCCAGCAGCCAAGAGGGCCAGGCTGCTAACTATGGCTACACCTTC. Its translation is CASSQEGQAANYGYTF.

This clone was seen a few times. V gene TRBV6-5 combines with J gene TRBJ1-2; 9 nucleotides match TRBD1. The CDR3 spans 14 residues. The V segment lost 6 bases and the J segment 5 bases; nucleotides outside the gene matches: 7. Germline V gene sequence: CDR1 MNHEY, CDR2 SVGAGI. The CDR3 here is CASRLGQGNYGYTF. CDR3 nucleotide sequence: TGTGCCAGCAGACTCGGACAGGGGAATTATGGCTACACCTTC.

The chain has TRBV2 and TRBJ2-5; 9 positions match TRBD2. Losses at the gene ends were 6 bases for V and 3 bases for J; bases not matched to a gene: 11. This CDR3 spans 16 amino acids. Per germline, CDR1 SNHLY and CDR2 FYNNEI. The CDR3 DNA reads as TGTGCCAGCAGGGCTGCTGCGGGGGGGGGAGAAGAGACCCAGTACTTC. Amino acids: CASRAAAGGGEETQYF. The whole variable domain, filled in from reference TRBV2 and TRBJ2-5, reads EPEVTQTPSHQVTQMGQEVILRCVPISNHLYFYWYRQILGQKVEFLVSFYNNEISEKSEIFDDQFSVERPDGSNFTLKIRSTKLEDSAMYFCASRAAAGGGEETQYFGPGTRLLVL.

By sample share, this clone is medium-sized. V gene TRBV6-1 combines with J gene TRBJ2-3; D is unresolved. V was pared by 8 bases and J by 5 bases, with 14 bases between. This CDR3 contains 13 residues. Germline V lookup: CDR1 MNHNS, CDR2 SASEGT. The CDR3 DNA follows: TGTGCCAGCTGGTTGTCAGGTGGAGATACGCAGTATTTT. Its protein product is CASWLSGGDTQYF.

The chain couples TRBV19 to TRBJ2-5; 7 bases align to TRBD2. Trimming removed 5 bases from V and 0 bases from J; junction bases left unmatched: 6. The length of the CDR3 is 15 residues. Germline lookup yields CDR1 LNHDA and CDR2 SQIVND (reference sequence). CDR3 DNA: TGTGCCAGTAGTTCAGCGGGGACGTACCAAGAGACCCAGTACTTC. As protein: CASSSAGTYQETQYF.

This clone appeared a single time. The rearrangement links TRBV2 to TRBJ1-1; possibly TRBD1 for D (6 bases). The ends were cut back, 4 bases at V and 1 base at J, with 13 bases in the middle. This CDR3 spans 15 amino acids. Germline-derived CDR1 and CDR2 are SNHLY and FYNNEI. CDR3 bases: TGTGCCAGCAGTGGAAACAGGGTAAGGAACACTGAAGCTTTCTTT. Protein: CASSGNRVRNTEAFF.

The rearrangement uses TRBV30 and TRBJ2-3; no clear D gene. V lost 1 base, J lost 3 bases, and 11 bases lay in between. Germline V gene lookup returns CDR1 GTSNPN and CDR2 SVGIG (reference sequence). This CDR3 is built from 14 residues. The CDR3 nucleotides read TGTGCCTGGAGTGCGGGCGGTGGGACAGATACGCAGTATTTT. Protein product: CAWSAGGGTDTQYF. The complete variable domain, with remaining parts taken from reference TRBV30 and TRBJ2-3, reads SQTIHQWPATLVQPVGSPLSLECTVEGTSNPNLYWYRQAAGRGLQLLFYSVGIGQISSEVPQNLSASRPQDRQFILSSKKLLLSDSGFYLCAWSAGGGTDTQYFGPGTRLTVL.

The rearrangement links TRBV13 to TRBJ2-1, with 12 positions matching TRBD2. With 4 bases clipped from V and 1 base from J, the junction kept 5 bases outside the gene matches. CDR3 length: 17 amino acids. CDR1 is PRHDT, CDR2 FYEKMQ, per germline (reference sequence). The CDR3 protein is CASSSLAGGGSYNEQFF. DNA for the CDR3: TGTGCCAGCAGCTCCCTAGCGGGGGGGGGATCCTACAATGAGCAGTTCTTC.

The chain is built from TRBV5-6 and TRBJ2-2, with a weak D call TRBD2 (5 bases). Germline CDR1 reads SGHDT; CDR2 reads YYEEEE. V was cut by 2 bases and J by 2 bases, with 10 bases left in between. The CDR3 spans 15 residues. The CDR3 sequence: CASSFIRDNTGELFF. The CDR3 DNA sequence: TGTGCCAGCAGCTTTATTCGGGATAACACCGGGGAGCTGTTTTTT. The full variable domain, with the rest looked up from reference TRBV5-6 and TRBJ2-2, is DAGVTQSPTHLIKTRGQQVTLRCSPKSGHDTVSWYQQALGQGPQFIFQYYEEEERQRGNFPDRFSGHQFPNYSSELNVNALLLGDSALYLCASSFIRDNTGELFFGEGSRLTVL.

This clone was detected only a few times. This chain connects TRBV6-1 to TRBJ1-5, with D unresolved. The CDR3 has 13 residues. Trimming removed 6 bases at V and 3 bases at J, with 9 bases between. The germline CDR1 and CDR2 sequences are MNHNS and SASEGT. The CDR3 sequence: CASRDGNNQPQHF. CDR3 bases: TGTGCCAGCAGAGACGGAAACAATCAGCCCCAGCATTTT.

The CDR3 sequence: CASTPGGYTEAFF. The CDR3 nucleotides are TGTGCCAGCACACCAGGAGGATACACTGAAGCTTTCTTT. V is TRBV28 and J is TRBJ1-1; no clear D gene. Germline values: CDR1 MDHEN, CDR2 SYDVKM. V was shortened by 7 bases and J by 3 bases, with 12 bases between the two germline ends. This CDR3 is built from 13 residues.

The V and J genes are TRBV7-2 and TRBJ1-5; D not certain. CDR1 is SGHTA, CDR2 FQGNSA, per germline. Trimming removed 2 bases from V and 5 bases from J, with 7 bases in between. The CDR3 spans 13 residues. CDR3 region: CASSLRGDQPQHF. For the CDR3, the DNA is TGTGCCAGCAGCTTACGGGGTGATCAGCCCCAGCATTTT.

The table lists this clone with a few counts. J is TRBJ1-2 and V is TRBV6-1; TRBD1 agrees at 7 bases. CDR3 length: 17 residues. Unmatched junction bases numbered 13, after V lost 2 bases and J lost 4 bases. CDR1 and CDR2 (germline): MNHNS, SASEGT. The CDR3 is CASSEFPQGRQFYGYTF. CDR3 DNA sequence: TGTGCCAGCAGTGAATTCCCACAGGGGCGCCAGTTCTATGGCTACACCTTC.

The chain recombines TRBV30 with TRBJ2-7; TRBD1 agrees at 8 bases. The germline V gene encodes CDR1 GTSNPN and CDR2 SVGIG (reference sequence). The ends lost 4 bases at V and 7 bases at J; junction bases unmatched: 9. CDR3 length: 13 amino acids. In DNA, the CDR3 is TGTGCCTGGAAGGGACAGGTTATAGGGGAGCAGTACGTC. Encoded protein: CAWKGQVIGEQYV.

There are a few counts of this clone. The chain recombines TRBV9 with TRBJ2-3; the match to TRBD2 covers 9 bases. Losses at the gene ends were 0 bases for V and 2 bases for J; bases not matched to a gene: 4. Per the germline V gene, CDR1 is SGDLS and CDR2 is YYNGEE. This CDR3 is 16 amino acids long. The CDR3 spells CASSVEGGGVTDTQYF. The DNA for the CDR3 is TGTGCCAGCAGCGTAGAGGGCGGGGGGGTCACAGATACGCAGTATTTT.

This chain uses TRBV11-2 with TRBJ1-6; a weak D match, TRBD1 (5 bases). Trimming removed 1 base at V and 3 bases at J, with 16 bases between. CDR1 is SGHAT, CDR2 FQNNGV, per germline. This CDR3 spans 18 amino acids. CDR3 region: CASSLGWGERDYNSPLHF. CDR3 sequence (DNA): TGTGCCAGCAGCTTAGGATGGGGGGAAAGGGACTATAATTCACCCCTCCACTTT.

The V and J genes are TRBV6-5 and TRBJ2-7; no clear D gene. V gave up 4 bases and J gave up 4 bases, with 11 bases separating them. The CDR3 is 13 amino acids. Germline values: CDR1 MNHEY, CDR2 SVGAGI. The CDR3 here is CASSLGRSYEQYV. CDR3 DNA: TGTGCCAGCAGTTTAGGACGTAGTTACGAGCAGTACGTC.

This sequence joins TRBV23-1 and TRBJ2-7, with D possibly TRBD2 on 5 matching bases. TRBV23-1 is reported as an ORF; its role is uncertain. The CDR3 spans 15 residues. Trimming took 3 bases from V and 1 from J, leaving 13 bases between them. This CDR3 is CASSHRTGVSYEQYV. CDR3 bases: TGCGCCAGCAGTCACCGCACCGGGGTTTCCTACGAGCAGTACGTC.

This chain connects TRBV5-8 to TRBJ1-2, with D uncertain. V was shortened by 1 base and J by 7 bases, with 29 bases between the two germline ends. Germline lookup yields CDR1 SGHTS and CDR2 YDEGEE. There are 19 residues in the CDR3. CDR3 coding DNA: TGTGCCAGCAGCTTGATTCTGTGGGAAACCCCGGAGTCTGCGGCTGGCTACACCTTC. Protein: CASSLILWETPESAAGYTF.